These 26 T cell receptor beta chains share one sample of origin, sequenced in a study of CD8+ T cells in alopecia areata. Treatment: oral pan-JAK inhibitor, 5-10 mg twice daily. Patients with alopecia areata provided lesional scalp punch biopsies as well as peripheral blood. Sequencing relied on a cDNA template that was reverse transcribed from extracted RNA. Measured with immunoSEQ multiplex PCR; TCRdb has only the in-frame clones, and not every one. The sample yields fewer than 9,500 clones, roughly 60% seen once. The material was skin, obtained at week 4, from a patient treated with tofacitinib. The receptors here all came from a human donor with alopecia areata.

As for this clone: This may be a read error, as it is one base from a much larger clone. Other DNA sequences of this sample code for an identical CDR3. V is TRBV27 and J is TRBJ2-1; 8 nucleotides match TRBD2. The CDR3 has 15 residues. V gave up 5 bases and J gave up 7 bases; unmatched junction bases: 10. Per germline, CDR1 MNHEY and CDR2 SMNVEV (reference sequence). The CDR3 protein is CASSTNRGGSNEQFF. CDR3 nucleotides: TGTGCCAGCAGTACAAACCGGGGGGGGAGTAATGAGCAGTTCTTC.

J is TRBJ2-3 and V is TRBV7-6, with 12 bases lining up with TRBD2. The V gene's germline CDR1 is SGHVS and CDR2 FNYEAQ. This CDR3 contains 18 residues. The trim removed 3 bases at V and 4 bases at J, leaving 11 bases unmatched. The CDR3 sequence is CASSFRLAGVSTPDTQYF. In nucleotides, the CDR3 is TGTGCCAGCAGCTTCCGACTAGCGGGGGTCTCTACCCCAGATACGCAGTATTTT.

The V and J genes are TRBV27 and TRBJ1-1; D is undetermined. V gave up 1 base and J gave up 2 bases, with 11 bases separating them. The CDR3 covers 15 residues. Germline CDR1 MNHEY, CDR2 SMNVEV (reference sequence). The CDR3 here is CASSLLDGPNTEAFF. The CDR3 DNA is TGTGCCAGCAGTTTATTGGACGGACCAAACACTGAAGCTTTCTTT.

The chain couples TRBV7-9 to TRBJ1-3; D not resolved. Deletions cut 5 bases from V and 2 bases from J, with 10 bases between. This CDR3 is built from 14 residues. Looked up from germline, CDR1 is SEHNR and CDR2 is FQNEAQ (reference sequence). The CDR3 spells CASSRAGTGNTIYF. CDR3 bases: TGTGCCAGCAGCCGGGCGGGGACTGGAAACACCATATATTTT.

This rearrangement joins TRBV7-2 to TRBJ2-5; tentatively, D is TRBD2 (5 bases). CDR1 and CDR2 from the germline V gene are SGHTA and FQGNSA. V lost 0 bases and J lost 13, with 9 bases in between. The CDR3 covers 11 residues. The CDR3 DNA sequence: TGTGCCAGCAGCTTAGCCTGGACTGTGTACTTC. The encoded protein is CASSLAWTVYF.

The rearrangement joins TRBV14 to TRBJ1-1, with 7 bases that match TRBD1. J was trimmed by 3 bases and V by 5 bases; bases with no gene match: 6. The germline V gene encodes CDR1 SGHDN and CDR2 FVKESK. The CDR3 totals 14 residues. The DNA of the CDR3 is TGTGCCAGCAGCTACAGGGGATTGTACACTGAAGCTTTCTTT. Translation gives CASSYRGLYTEAFF.

In its sample, this clone ranks as large. The chain has TRBV7-2 and TRBJ1-4; maybe TRBD1 (5 bases). V was shortened by 3 bases and J by 0 bases, with 8 bases between the two germline ends. CDR3 size: 15 residues. CDR1 SGHTA and CDR2 FQGNSA come from the germline V gene. CDR3 sequence: CASSFTQATNEKLFF. The CDR3 DNA reads TGTGCCAGCAGCTTTACACAGGCAACTAATGAAAAACTGTTTTTT.

The chain carries TRBV27 and TRBJ1-2; D gene ambiguous. Germline CDR1 and CDR2: MNHEY and SMNVEV (reference sequence). Between the trimmed V and J ends, which lost 2 bases and 1 base, there was a span of 14 bases. This CDR3 is 16 amino acids long. In DNA form, the CDR3 reads TGTGCCAGCAGTTTAACGAACCCAGGTCTTAACTATGGCTACACCTTC. Translation gives CASSLTNPGLNYGYTF.

The chain uses TRBV7-2 and TRBJ2-3; 12 positions match TRBD2. Losses at the gene ends were 6 bases for V and 2 bases for J; bases not matched to a gene: 6. The length of the CDR3 is 16 residues. CDR1 and CDR2 from the germline V gene are SGHTA and FQGNSA. CDR3 sequence (DNA): TGTGCCAGCAGGCCAACTAGCGGGGGGTACACAGATACGCAGTATTTT. This sequence encodes CASRPTSGGYTDTQYF.

The V call is TRBV23-1, the J call TRBJ2-7; TRBD1 matches 7 bases. TRBV23-1 is an ORF for which the function is uncertain. CDR3 length equals 15 residues. The V gene end was trimmed by 5 bases and the J gene end by 3 bases; junction bases not matched to a gene: 10. The CDR3 region has the DNA TGCGCCAGCAGTGAAACGCCGGGACAGTTCTACGAGCAGTACTTC. Its translation is CASSETPGQFYEQYF.

J is TRBJ2-7 and V is TRBV7-9; D tentatively fits TRBD1 or TRBD2 (5 bases each). V dropped 1 base and J dropped 0 bases, with 10 bases sitting between them. This CDR3 region has 15 residues. From germline, CDR1 is SEHNR and CDR2 FQNEAQ (reference sequence). CDR3 DNA: TGTGCCAGCAGCTTAGTCGGGGCGAGCTCCTACGAGCAGTACTTC. This gives the protein CASSLVGASSYEQYF.

This sequence joins TRBV7-8 and TRBJ2-1; no reliable D call. Germline V CDR1 and CDR2: SGHVS, FQNEAQ. Trimming took off 1 base at V and 7 bases at J, with 17 bases between the two ends. This CDR3 has 16 residues. The CDR3 sequence is CASSLVTLGFGNEQFF. The DNA of the CDR3 is TGTGCCAGCAGCTTAGTTACCCTGGGATTTGGTAATGAGCAGTTCTTC. The full variable domain, with the rest looked up from reference TRBV7-8 and TRBJ2-1, is GAGVSQSPRYKVAKRGQDVALRCDPISGHVSLFWYQQALGQGPEFLTYFQNEAQLDKSGLPSDRFFAERPEGSVSTLKIQRTQQEDSAVYLCASSLVTLGFGNEQFFGPGTRLTVL.

About this clone itself: Mismatch with germline at one junction end may stem from a read error. V gene TRBV7-3 combines with J gene TRBJ2-5; D is ambiguous. CDR1 SGHTA and CDR2 FQGTGA come from the germline V gene. The CDR3 has 12 amino acids. Here the CDR3 reads CASSPDQESQYF. DNA of the CDR3: TGTGCCAGCAGCCCCGACCAAGAGTCCCAGTACTTC. The full variable domain, in which reference TRBV7-3 and TRBJ2-5 provide the parts outside the CDR3, is GAGVSQTPSNKVTEKGKYVELRCDPISGHTALYWYRQSLGQGPEFLIYFQGTGAADDSGLPNDRFFAVRPEGSVSTLKIQRTERGDSAVYLCASSPDQESQYFGPGTRLLVL.

The V and J genes are TRBV28 and TRBJ1-5; TRBD1 aligns across 9 bases. CDR1 is MDHEN and CDR2 is SYDVKM in the germline V gene. With 5 bases clipped from V and 2 bases from J, the junction kept 4 bases outside the gene matches. The CDR3 covers 15 residues. CDR3 in amino acids: CASSLTGGGNQPQHF. The CDR3 DNA reads TGTGCCAGCAGTCTTACAGGGGGCGGCAATCAGCCCCAGCATTTT.

The chain recombines TRBV7-2 with TRBJ1-6; tentatively, D is TRBD1 (5 bases). Germline V gives CDR1 SGHTA, CDR2 FQGNSA. V was shortened by 1 base and J by 5 bases, with 9 bases between the two germline ends. The CDR3 contains 15 residues. DNA for the CDR3: TGTGCCAGCAGCTTAGAGAGGGGAGATAATTCACCCCTCCACTTT. Protein: CASSLERGDNSPLHF.

This clone was counted a few times. The chain links TRBV11-2 to TRBJ1-1; D remains unclear. Germline V lookup: CDR1 SGHAT, CDR2 FQNNGV. This CDR3 comprises 11 residues. V shed 5 bases and J shed 7 bases, with 8 bases lying between them. The CDR3 coding sequence is TGTGCCAGCAGCAGAAGCGGTGAAGCTTTCTTT. Translation gives CASSRSGEAFF.

This clone has only one observation. CDR3 coding DNA: TGTGCCAGCAGTATTTCGGGCGCACCCTACGAGCAGTACTTC. Translation gives CASSISGAPYEQYF. The chain has TRBV27 and TRBJ2-7; no clear D gene. CDR1 and CDR2 (germline): MNHEY, SMNVEV (reference sequence). The CDR3 extends over 14 amino acids. Trimming stripped 5 bases from V and 2 bases from J, with 13 bases between.

About this clone: Relative to the germline gene, one junction end is altered; a read error may explain this. The chain links TRBV4-2 to TRBJ2-3; D uncertain. CDR3 length: 12 amino acids. Germline V CDR1 and CDR2: LGHNA, YNFKEQ. In DNA form, the CDR3 reads TGTGCCAGCAGCCAAGGACCAACGAACGCGAATTTT. It is translated as CASSQGPTNANF.

The chain carries TRBV7-9 and TRBJ1-1, with 11 bases aligning to TRBD1. Germline CDR1 SEHNR, CDR2 FQNEAQ (reference sequence). Trimming at V came to 0 bases and at J to 2 bases, leaving 2 bases not matched to a gene. This CDR3 spans 16 amino acids. This CDR3 reads CASSLAGTGGNTEAFF. The CDR3 region has the DNA TGTGCCAGCAGCTTAGCGGGGACAGGGGGAAACACTGAAGCTTTCTTT.

The DNA of the CDR3 is TGTGCCAACCGCCGCTCTCGGAGGGCCCAAGAGACCCAGTACTTC. Amino acid sequence: CANRRSRRAQETQYF. The chain couples TRBV19 to TRBJ2-5; possible D gene TRBD2, 6 bases. The germline gives CDR1 LNHDA, CDR2 SQIVND (reference sequence). Trimming took off 10 bases at V and 1 base at J, with 19 bases between the two ends. The CDR3 has 15 amino acids. The whole variable domain, filled in from reference TRBV19 and TRBJ2-5, reads DGGITQSPKYLFRKEGQNVTLSCEQNLNHDAMYWYRQDPGQGLRLIYYSQIVNDFQKGDIAEGYSVSREKKESFPLTVTSAQKNPTAFYLCANRRSRRAQETQYFGPGTRLLVL.

The J gene is TRBJ2-3, the V gene TRBV5-8; no clear D gene. CDR1 is SGHTS and CDR2 is YDEGEE in the germline V gene. The length of the CDR3 is 12 residues. Between the trimmed V and J ends, which lost 4 bases and 6 bases, there was a span of 9 bases. CDR3: CASSEDWDTQYF. For the CDR3, the DNA is TGTGCCAGCAGCGAGGATTGGGATACGCAGTATTTT.

The rearrangement links TRBV5-1 to TRBJ2-3, with 7 bases matching TRBD2. V lost 0 bases, J lost 4 bases, and 14 bases stayed unmatched. Germline V CDR1 and CDR2: SGHRS, YFSETQ. This CDR3 comprises 18 residues. The CDR3 DNA is TGCGCCAGCAGCTTGGATCGCGGGAGCCACTCGATGGCAGATACGCAGTATTTT. It yields the protein CASSLDRGSHSMADTQYF.

V usage is TRBV4-3 and J usage is TRBJ2-3; possibly TRBD2 for D (5 bases). Trimming left V 2 bases short and J 4 bases short, with 16 bases between. The length of the CDR3 is 16 residues. Germline-derived CDR1 and CDR2 are LGHNA and YSLEER. This CDR3 is CASSQSGLGTPDTQYF. The CDR3 coding sequence is TGCGCCAGCAGCCAATCCGGACTCGGAACCCCAGATACGCAGTATTTT.

This rearrangement joins TRBV9 to TRBJ2-5; D gene ambiguous. The V gene's germline CDR1 is SGDLS and CDR2 YYNGEE. Trimming removed 2 bases from V and 0 bases from J, with 11 bases in between. The CDR3 is 15 residues long. The CDR3 nucleotides read TGTGCCAGCAGCGTTCACTGGCAGGACCAAGAGACCCAGTACTTC. Its protein is CASSVHWQDQETQYF.

Only one count was recorded for this clone. The chain employs TRBV4-1 and TRBJ2-2; no clear D. Trimming took off 0 bases at V and 0 bases at J, with 26 bases between the two ends. CDR1 and CDR2 (germline): MGHRA, YSYEKL. CDR3 length: 22 amino acids. CDR3 bases: TGCGCCAGCAGCCAAGACCCGTTCAGAATAAAGGTCACCCCTACGAACACCGGGGAGCTGTTTTTT. Translation: CASSQDPFRIKVTPTNTGELFF.

The chain couples TRBV7-9 to TRBJ1-3; TRBD1 matches at 9 bases. This CDR3 is 15 amino acids long. Losses at the gene ends were 3 bases for V and 2 bases for J; bases not matched to a gene: 2. Germline loops: CDR1 SEHNR, CDR2 FQNEAQ (reference sequence). The CDR3 region has the DNA TGTGCCAGCAGCTTGGACAGGGGAACTGGAAACACCATATATTTT. Its protein is CASSLDRGTGNTIYF.